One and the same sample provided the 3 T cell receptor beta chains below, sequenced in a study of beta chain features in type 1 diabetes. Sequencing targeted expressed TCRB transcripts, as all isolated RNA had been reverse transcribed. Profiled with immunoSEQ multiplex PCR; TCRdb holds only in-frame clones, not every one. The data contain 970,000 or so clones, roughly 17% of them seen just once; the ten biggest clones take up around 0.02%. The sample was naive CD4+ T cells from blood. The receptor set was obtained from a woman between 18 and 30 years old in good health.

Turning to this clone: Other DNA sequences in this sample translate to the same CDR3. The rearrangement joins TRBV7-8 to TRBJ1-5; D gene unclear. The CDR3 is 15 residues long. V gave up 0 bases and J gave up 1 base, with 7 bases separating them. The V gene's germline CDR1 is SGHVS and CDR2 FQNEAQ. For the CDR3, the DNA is TGTGCCAGCAGCTTAGCAGGGAACAGCAATCAGCCCCAGCATTTT. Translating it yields CASSLAGNSNQPQHF. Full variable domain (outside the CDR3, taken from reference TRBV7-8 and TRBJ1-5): GAGVSQSPRYKVAKRGQDVALRCDPISGHVSLFWYQQALGQGPEFLTYFQNEAQLDKSGLPSDRFFAERPEGSVSTLKIQRTQQEDSAVYLCASSLAGNSNQPQHFGDGTRLSIL.

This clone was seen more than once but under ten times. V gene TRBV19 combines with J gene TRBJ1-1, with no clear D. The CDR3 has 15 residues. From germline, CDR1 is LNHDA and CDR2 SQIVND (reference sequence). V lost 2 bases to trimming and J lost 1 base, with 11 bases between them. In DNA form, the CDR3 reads TGTGCCAGTAGTATATCGTTCACGGGGAACACTGAAGCTTTCTTT. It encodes CASSISFTGNTEAFF. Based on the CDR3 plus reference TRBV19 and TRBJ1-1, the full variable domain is DGGITQSPKYLFRKEGQNVTLSCEQNLNHDAMYWYRQDPGQGLRLIYYSQIVNDFQKGDIAEGYSVSREKKESFPLTVTSAQKNPTAFYLCASSISFTGNTEAFFGQGTRLTVV.

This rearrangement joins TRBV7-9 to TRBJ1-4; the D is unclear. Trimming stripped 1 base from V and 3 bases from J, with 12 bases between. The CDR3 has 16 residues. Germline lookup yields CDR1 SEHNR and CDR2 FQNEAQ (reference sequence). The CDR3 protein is CASSLGATAANEKLFF. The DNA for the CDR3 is TGTGCCAGCAGCTTAGGGGCAACCGCAGCTAATGAAAAACTGTTTTTT. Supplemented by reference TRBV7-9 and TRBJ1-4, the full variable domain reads DTGVSQNPRHKITKRGQNVTFRCDPISEHNRLYWYRQTLGQGPEFLTYFQNEAQLEKSRLLSDRFSAERPKGSFSTLEIQRTEQGDSAMYLCASSLGATAANEKLFFGSGTQLSVL.